Below are 28 T cell receptor beta chains sequenced from a single sample in a study of blood T cell repertoires in COVID-19. Generated by immunoSEQ multiplex PCR, the TCRdb table keeps only in-frame clones and is missing some. The sample includes about 190,000 clones, 84% seen only once; the top ten take more than 4.5%. Sequenced material: peripheral blood. Every receptor here comes from a woman in her seventies with active or convalescent COVID-19.

This chain connects TRBV27 to TRBJ2-7; 7 bases agree with TRBD2. CDR1 and CDR2 (germline): MNHEY, SMNVEV (reference sequence). V lost 5 bases to trimming and J lost 7 bases; unmatched junction nucleotides: 8. The CDR3 runs 13 residues. In DNA, the CDR3 is TGTGCCAGCAGTCACCTCCGGGAGGAAGAGCAGTACTTC. Its protein is CASSHLREEEQYF.

The genes are TRBV10-3 and TRBJ2-7; the match to TRBD2 covers 8 bases. The CDR3 has 15 residues. Germline CDR1 is ENHRY and CDR2 is SYGVKD. J lost 4 bases, V lost 3 bases, and 8 bases had no gene match. The CDR3 nucleotides read TGTGCCATCAGTGACCTGAGCGGGAGCTCTTACGAGCAGTACTTC. Protein sequence: CAISDLSGSSYEQYF.

The V gene is TRBV29-1, the J gene TRBJ2-6, with TRBD1 identical over 10 bases. V gave up 6 bases and J gave up 2 bases; unmatched junction bases: 4. Germline values: CDR1 SQVTM, CDR2 ANQGSEA. The CDR3 length is 15 residues. Here the CDR3 reads CSVGTGAAGANVLTF. DNA for the CDR3: TGCAGCGTCGGGACAGGGGCGGCTGGGGCCAACGTCCTGACTTTC.

The chain links TRBV5-1 to TRBJ2-7; maybe TRBD1 (5 bases). The germline gives CDR1 SGHRS, CDR2 YFSETQ. Trimming shortened V by 0 bases and J by 6 bases, and 10 bases separated the two germline ends. The CDR3 runs 13 residues. The CDR3 DNA reads as TGCGCCAGCAGCTTGGATCAGGGCCGCGAGCAGTACTTC. It is translated as CASSLDQGREQYF.

The chain carries TRBV18 and TRBJ1-2; D possibly corresponds to TRBD1 (5 bases). CDR1 and CDR2 (germline): KGHSH, LQKENI. The V end lost 6 bases, the J end lost 2 bases, and 19 bases lay between the germline ends. CDR3 length: 16 amino acids. The CDR3 spells CASSADQTGVNYGYTF. DNA of the CDR3: TGTGCCAGCTCGGCCGACCAAACAGGAGTCAACTATGGCTACACCTTC.

This chain joins TRBV7-9 and TRBJ2-1; no clear D gene. Trimming took off 3 bases at V and 10 bases at J, with 4 bases between the two ends. CDR1 SEHNR and CDR2 FQNEAQ come from the germline V gene (reference sequence). The CDR3 runs 10 residues. The CDR3 protein is CASSFREQFF. The CDR3 region has the DNA TGTGCCAGCAGCTTCAGGGAGCAGTTCTTC.

This clone was counted a single time. The chain carries TRBV28 and TRBJ1-3; D is unresolved. CDR1 MDHEN and CDR2 SYDVKM come from the germline V gene. There are 17 residues in the CDR3. Trimming cost V 3 bases and J 0 bases, with 15 bases left between them. The CDR3 region is CASSFRQASHSGNTIYF. The DNA of the CDR3 is TGTGCCAGCAGTTTCCGGCAGGCTTCCCACTCTGGAAACACCATATATTTT.

V gene TRBV7-9 combines with J gene TRBJ1-5; D ambiguous. Germline V gene data show CDR1 as SEHNR and CDR2 as FQNEAQ (reference sequence). With 6 bases removed from V and 4 bases from J, the gap between germline ends came to 10 bases. The CDR3 length is 13 residues. As DNA, the CDR3 is TGTGCCAGCAGGGGCTCGGCGAATCAGCCCCAGCATTTT. This codes for CASRGSANQPQHF.

V is TRBV14 and J is TRBJ1-2; D gene uncertain. Trimming stripped 4 bases from V and 4 bases from J, with 13 bases between. This CDR3 region has 14 residues. Per the germline V gene, CDR1 is SGHDN and CDR2 is FVKESK. CDR3: CASSLAIGSYGYTF. The DNA of the CDR3 is TGTGCCAGCAGCCTAGCAATAGGGAGCTATGGCTACACCTTC.

The chain combines TRBV9 with TRBJ2-4; 7 positions agree with TRBD1. Germline values: CDR1 SGDLS, CDR2 YYNGEE. V trimming: 0 bases; J trimming: 9 bases; junction bases outside the gene matches: 9. CDR3 length equals 15 residues. CDR3 sequence: CASSVGSGQRFIQYF. The CDR3 coding sequence is TGTGCCAGCAGCGTAGGTTCGGGACAGAGGTTCATTCAGTACTTC.

V usage is TRBV9 and J usage is TRBJ2-5; D may be TRBD1 (6 bases). This CDR3 has 16 residues. Germline CDR1 is SGDLS and CDR2 is YYNGEE. V was pared by 1 base and J by 2 bases, with 15 bases between. CDR3 loop: CASSVNTDRPQETQYF. As DNA, the CDR3 is TGTGCCAGCAGCGTAAATACCGACAGGCCTCAAGAGACCCAGTACTTC.

The chain carries TRBV6-6 and TRBJ2-2; tentatively, D is TRBD2 (6 bases). The CDR3 runs to 16 residues. V dropped 0 bases and J dropped 4 bases, with 12 bases sitting between them. In germline, CDR1 is MNHNY, CDR2 SVGAGI (reference sequence). For the CDR3, the DNA is TGTGCCAGCAGTTACTCGAGCGGGCCCCTCACCGGGGAGCTGTTTTTT. Its protein product is CASSYSSGPLTGELFF.

This clone was counted once. The chain links TRBV5-4 to TRBJ2-2; 7 nucleotides line up with TRBD1. The CDR3 is 14 residues long. Trimming took 5 bases from V and 2 from J; bases not matched to a gene: 3. CDR1 and CDR2 from the germline V gene are SGHNT and YYREEE (reference sequence). In DNA, the CDR3 is TGTGCCAGCAGGGGACAGCTAAACACCGGGGAGCTGTTTTTT. Translation gives CASRGQLNTGELFF.

The J gene is TRBJ2-7, the V gene TRBV29-1; TRBD2 matches at 10 bases. The CDR3 runs to 18 residues. The germline V gene has CDR1 SQVTM and CDR2 ANQGSEA. The J segment lost 0 bases and the V segment lost 5 bases, leaving 16 bases of the junction unmatched. The CDR3 DNA reads as TGCAGCGTTCCTCTTGGGCTAGCGGGAGTGGCGAGCTCCTACGAGCAGTACTTC. The encoded protein is CSVPLGLAGVASSYEQYF.

V gene TRBV23-1 combines with J gene TRBJ1-2; 8 bases fit TRBD1. TRBV23-1 is noted as an ORF with a role that remains uncertain. The CDR3 is 15 residues long. With 2 bases clipped from V and 5 bases from J, the junction kept 7 bases outside the gene matches. CDR3 residues: CASSQPRGRWYGYTF. The CDR3 bases are TGCGCCAGCAGTCAACCCAGGGGGCGGTGGTATGGCTACACCTTC.

In its sample, this clone was seen once. The gene calls are TRBV10-3 and TRBJ2-1; the match to TRBD2 covers 8 bases. The ends lost 8 bases at V and 0 bases at J; junction bases unmatched: 21. The CDR3 contains 20 residues. The germline CDR1 and CDR2 sequences are ENHRY and SYGVKD. CDR3 residues: CAIRRQSGGREGSSYNEQFF. CDR3 bases: TGTGCCATCCGGAGACAGTCCGGAGGACGGGAGGGCAGCTCCTACAATGAGCAGTTCTTC.

The rearrangement uses TRBV4-1 and TRBJ2-7; tentatively, D is TRBD2 (6 bases). The CDR3 loop spans 14 amino acids. In germline, CDR1 is MGHRA, CDR2 YSYEKL. The ends were cut back, 0 bases at V and 3 bases at J, with 9 bases in the middle. The DNA for the CDR3 is TGCGCCAGCAGCCAAGATCAGGACTACTACGAGCAGTACTTC. As protein: CASSQDQDYYEQYF.

CDR3 sequence reads: CASSVGGSTDTQYF. The CDR3 DNA reads as TGTGCCAGCAGCGTAGGGGGCAGCACAGATACGCAGTATTTT. The chain links TRBV9 to TRBJ2-3; D might be TRBD1 (5 bases). This CDR3 comprises 14 residues. Between the trimmed V and J ends, which lost 0 bases and 0 bases, there was a span of 5 bases. The V gene's germline CDR1 is SGDLS and CDR2 YYNGEE.

The chain has TRBV5-6 and TRBJ2-7; 11 positions match TRBD2. The CDR3 consists of 16 residues. Looked up from germline, CDR1 is SGHDT and CDR2 is YYEEEE. The V gene end was trimmed by 5 bases and the J gene end by 2 bases; junction bases not matched to a gene: 9. This CDR3 reads CASSDRTSGFTYEQYF. The CDR3 DNA sequence: TGTGCCAGCAGTGACCGGACTAGCGGGTTTACCTACGAGCAGTACTTC.

The chain has TRBV2 and TRBJ2-7; 8 bases match TRBD1. The CDR3 sequence is 16 residues long. Trimming removed 5 bases from V and 4 bases from J; junction bases left unmatched: 13. From germline, CDR1 is SNHLY and CDR2 FYNNEI. As DNA, the CDR3 is TGTGCCAGCAGTCAGGACAGGGCCACACTTAGGTACGAGCAGTACTTC. Protein product: CASSQDRATLRYEQYF. The full variable domain, completed using reference TRBV2 and TRBJ2-7, is EPEVTQTPSHQVTQMGQEVILRCVPISNHLYFYWYRQILGQKVEFLVSFYNNEISEKSEIFDDQFSVERPDGSNFTLKIRSTKLEDSAMYFCASSQDRATLRYEQYFGPGTRLTVT.

The J gene is TRBJ2-3, the V gene TRBV5-1; no firm D call. This CDR3 region has 15 residues. Germline loops: CDR1 SGHRS, CDR2 YFSETQ. V lost 1 base to trimming and J lost 5 bases, with 14 bases between them. The DNA of the CDR3 is TGCGCCAGCAGCTTGACGACTCGAGAACGAGATACGCAGTATTTT. As protein: CASSLTTRERDTQYF.

The chain recombines TRBV7-3 with TRBJ1-6, with D unresolved. The V gene's germline CDR1 is SGHTA and CDR2 FQGTGA. V lost 2 bases, J lost 6 bases, and 8 bases lay in between. CDR3 length: 14 residues. CDR3 bases: TGTGCCAGCAGCTTACGAGGTGGTAATTCACCCCTCCACTTT. Translation gives CASSLRGGNSPLHF.

V gene TRBV29-1 combines with J gene TRBJ2-3, with 7 bases aligning to TRBD1. J was trimmed by 2 bases and V by 2 bases; bases with no gene match: 4. CDR3 size: 14 residues. Germline CDR1 SQVTM, CDR2 ANQGSEA. The CDR3 protein is CSVERGRSTDTQYF. The CDR3 DNA reads TGCAGCGTTGAAAGGGGGCGATCCACAGATACGCAGTATTTT.

The J gene is TRBJ1-3, the V gene TRBV18; D call uncertain. Trimming shortened V by 6 bases and J by 3 bases, and 24 bases separated the two germline ends. Looked up from germline, CDR1 is KGHSH and CDR2 is LQKENI. CDR3 length: 18 amino acids. DNA of the CDR3: TGTGCCAGCTCCTCCTTCGGAAGCACCGCGGATGGTGGAAACACCATATATTTT. It translates to CASSSFGSTADGGNTIYF.

This chain uses TRBV19 with TRBJ1-2, with TRBD1 identical over 9 bases. CDR3 length equals 13 residues. Germline V gene sequence: CDR1 LNHDA, CDR2 SQIVND (reference sequence). J gave up 6 bases and V 3 bases, and 2 bases lay outside the gene matches. CDR3 nucleotide sequence: TGTGCCAGTAGTATCGGGACAGGGAATGGCTACACCTTC. Protein: CASSIGTGNGYTF.

V usage is TRBV28 and J usage is TRBJ2-7, with TRBD2 matching 14 bases. Germline V gives CDR1 MDHEN, CDR2 SYDVKM. V shed 6 bases, J shed 0 bases, and the junction held 4 bases outside the gene matches. The CDR3 runs to 16 residues. CDR3 protein: CASRGTSGSGSYEQYF. CDR3 DNA sequence: TGTGCCAGCAGAGGGACTAGCGGGAGCGGCTCCTACGAGCAGTACTTC.

The CDR3 DNA follows: TGTGCCAGCAGTCAATACAGGGGAGGTGTCGATGAGCAGTTCTTC. Encoded protein: CASSQYRGGVDEQFF. The chain joins TRBV6-2 or TRBV6-3 to TRBJ2-1, with a possible D match to TRBD1 (7 bases). The V end lost 5 bases, the J end lost 8 bases, and 19 bases lay between the germline ends. The germline gives CDR1 MNHEY, CDR2 SVGEGT. The CDR3 length is 15 residues.

CDR3 residues: CSASRLGASGYNEQFF. CDR3 nucleotides: TGCAGTGCTAGTCGGTTGGGGGCTAGCGGGTACAATGAGCAGTTCTTC. The rearrangement joins TRBV20-1 to TRBJ2-1, with 8 bases matching TRBD2. Germline V lookup: CDR1 DFQATT, CDR2 SNEGSKA (reference sequence). With 3 bases clipped from V and 4 bases from J, the junction kept 11 bases outside the gene matches. The CDR3 consists of 16 residues.